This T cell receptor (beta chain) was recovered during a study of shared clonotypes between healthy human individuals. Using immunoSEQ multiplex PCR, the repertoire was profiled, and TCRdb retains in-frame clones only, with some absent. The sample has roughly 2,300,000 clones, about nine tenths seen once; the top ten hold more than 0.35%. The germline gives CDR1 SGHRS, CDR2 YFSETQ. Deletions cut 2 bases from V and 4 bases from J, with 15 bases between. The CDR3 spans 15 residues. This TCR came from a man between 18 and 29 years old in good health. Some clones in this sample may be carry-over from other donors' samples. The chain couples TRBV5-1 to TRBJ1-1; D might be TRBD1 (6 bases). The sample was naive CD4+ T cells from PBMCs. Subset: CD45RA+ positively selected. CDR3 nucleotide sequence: TGCGCCAGCAGCTTAAACAGGGACTCTGCCACTGAAGCTTTCTTT. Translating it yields CASSLNRDSATEAFF.